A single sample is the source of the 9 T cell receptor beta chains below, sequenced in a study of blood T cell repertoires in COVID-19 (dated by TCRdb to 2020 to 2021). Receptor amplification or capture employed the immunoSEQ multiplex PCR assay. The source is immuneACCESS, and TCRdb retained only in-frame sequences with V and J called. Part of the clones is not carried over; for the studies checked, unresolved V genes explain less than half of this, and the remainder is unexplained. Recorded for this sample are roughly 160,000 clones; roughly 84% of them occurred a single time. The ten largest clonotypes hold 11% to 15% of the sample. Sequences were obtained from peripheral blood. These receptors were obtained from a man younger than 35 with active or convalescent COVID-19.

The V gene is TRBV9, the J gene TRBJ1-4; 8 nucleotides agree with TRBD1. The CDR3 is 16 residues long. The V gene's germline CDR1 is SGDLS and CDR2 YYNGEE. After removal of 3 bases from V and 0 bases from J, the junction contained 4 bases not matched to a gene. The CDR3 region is CASSALQGATNEKLFF. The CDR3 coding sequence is TGTGCCAGCAGCGCTTTACAGGGGGCAACTAATGAAAAACTGTTTTTT.

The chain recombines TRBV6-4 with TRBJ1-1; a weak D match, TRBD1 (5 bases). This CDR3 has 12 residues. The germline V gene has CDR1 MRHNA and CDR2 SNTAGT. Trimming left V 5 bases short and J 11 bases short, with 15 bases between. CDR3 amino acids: CASSNGQGMAFF. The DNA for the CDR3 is TGTGCCAGCAGTAACGGCCAGGGTATGGCTTTCTTT.

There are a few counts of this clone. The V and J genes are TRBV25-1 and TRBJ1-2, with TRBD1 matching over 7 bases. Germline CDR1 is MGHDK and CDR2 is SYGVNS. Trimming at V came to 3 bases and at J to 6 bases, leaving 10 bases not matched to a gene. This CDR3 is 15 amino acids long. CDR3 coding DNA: TGTGCCAGCAGTGATACTATTTCGACAGGGCATGGCTACACCTTC. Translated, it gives CASSDTISTGHGYTF.

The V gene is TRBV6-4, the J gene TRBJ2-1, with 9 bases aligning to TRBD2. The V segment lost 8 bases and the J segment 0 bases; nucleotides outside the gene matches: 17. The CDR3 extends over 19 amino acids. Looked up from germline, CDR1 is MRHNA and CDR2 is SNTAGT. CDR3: CASPQGGRAHRSSYNEQFF. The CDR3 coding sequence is TGTGCCAGCCCTCAAGGCGGGAGGGCCCACAGGAGCTCCTACAATGAGCAGTTCTTC.

For the CDR3, the DNA is TGTGCCAGCAGTCCGGGACTAGCGGGGAGCTCCTACGAGCAGTACTTC. It specifies CASSPGLAGSSYEQYF. This rearrangement joins TRBV28 to TRBJ2-7; TRBD2 aligns across 13 bases. Germline lookup yields CDR1 MDHEN and CDR2 SYDVKM. The CDR3 contains 16 residues. The ends lost 5 bases at V and 0 bases at J; junction bases unmatched: 4.

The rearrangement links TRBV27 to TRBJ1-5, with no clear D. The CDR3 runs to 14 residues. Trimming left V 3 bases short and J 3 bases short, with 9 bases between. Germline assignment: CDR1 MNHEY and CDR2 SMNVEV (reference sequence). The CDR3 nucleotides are TGTGCCAGCAGTTTCCGGGGAAACAATCAGCCCCAGCATTTT. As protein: CASSFRGNNQPQHF.

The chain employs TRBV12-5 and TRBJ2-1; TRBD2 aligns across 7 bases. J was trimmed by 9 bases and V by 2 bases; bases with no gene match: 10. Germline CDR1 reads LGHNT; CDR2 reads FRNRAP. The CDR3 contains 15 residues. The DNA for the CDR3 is TGTGCTAGTGGTTTGCCCCCCGGGCTAGCGGTTGAGCAGTTCTTC. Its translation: CASGLPPGLAVEQFF.

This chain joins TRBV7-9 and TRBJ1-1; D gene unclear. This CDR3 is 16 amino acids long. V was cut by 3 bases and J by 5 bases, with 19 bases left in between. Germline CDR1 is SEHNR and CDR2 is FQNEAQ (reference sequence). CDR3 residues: CASSLTRTNLGTEAFF. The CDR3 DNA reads TGTGCCAGCAGCTTGACTCGGACTAATCTGGGGACTGAAGCTTTCTTT.

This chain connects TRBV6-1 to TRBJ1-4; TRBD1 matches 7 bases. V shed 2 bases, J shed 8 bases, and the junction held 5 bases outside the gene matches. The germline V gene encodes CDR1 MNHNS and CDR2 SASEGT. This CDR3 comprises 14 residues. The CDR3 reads CASSERTGREKLFF. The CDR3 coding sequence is TGTGCCAGCAGTGAAAGGACAGGTCGAGAAAAACTGTTTTTT.